One T cell receptor beta chain is described in this entry. What it binds is unknown. Sample barcodes and UMIs were carried by the TCR alpha and TCR beta cDNA libraries that 5'RACE generated with constant-segment primers. TCRdb re-derived calls from the 5' RACE reads in MiXCR, one entry per CDR3 protein. In the table there are about 600,000 distinct CDR3 sequences, 20% to 25% of which are singletons. This specimen belongs to a study of T-cell memory formation after mild COVID-19. As for the study in general: Largely, the TCR clusters proved donor specific. Study-wide points: The study found contracting CD4+ clones mainly in CM and EM and contracting CD8+ clones in EMRA. Clones that got smaller from day 15 to 85 had even CD4/CD8, while clones growing later tipped toward CD4+.

This TCR derives from an adult woman who had mild COVID-19 (a few samples of this study predate the infection). Cell type and time point are not known. Sample: PBMCs or a T cell subset sorted from them (not recorded which).

CDR3: CASNKVIRVGNEQFF. In nucleotides, the CDR3 is TGTGCCAGCAACAAAGTCATCAGGGTTGGGAATGAGCAGTTCTTC. The rearrangement joins TRBV12-3 or TRBV12-4 to TRBJ2-1; TRBD1 is a possible D gene (5 bases). V dropped 7 bases and J dropped 7 bases, with 20 bases sitting between them. The CDR3 loop spans 15 amino acids.